This is a list of T cell receptor beta chains from one sample in a study of blood T cell repertoires in COVID-19. Generated by immunoSEQ multiplex PCR, the TCRdb table keeps only in-frame clones and is missing some. The sample includes 60,000 to 100,000 clones, roughly 90% seen only once; the top ten take approximately 4.3%. Sequenced: peripheral blood. Receptor source: a man aged 50 to 60 with active COVID-19. Each CDR3 is given with its conserved first and last residue. The D gene is left open where the match is weak. Part of the rows lack a size; the others show once, few, many or a class for expanded clones.

D gene,V gene,clone size,J gene,CDR3 protein,CDR3 DNA
-,TRBV4-2,-,TRBJ2-3,CASSQTRQDYTDTQYF,TGTGCCAGCAGCCAAACTAGACAGGATTACACAGATACGCAGTATTTT
-,TRBV2,-,TRBJ1-4,CASRKTQGTNEKLFF,TGTGCCAGCCGGAAGACTCAGGGAACTAATGAAAAACTGTTTTTT
TRBD1,TRBV6-5,-,TRBJ2-5,CASSYRDSVETQYF,TGTGCCAGCAGTTACCGGGACAGCGTAGAGACCCAGTACTTC
-,TRBV5-1,-,TRBJ2-5,CASSAVQTGRSETQYF,TGCGCCAGCAGCGCCGTACAGACAGGGAGGTCGGAGACCCAGTACTTC
-,TRBV5-1,-,TRBJ2-2,CASSLSAGQNTGELFF,TGCGCCAGCAGCTTGAGTGCAGGACAGAACACCGGGGAGCTGTTTTTT
TRBD1,TRBV29-1,-,TRBJ1-1,CSVLVDRGGTEAFF,TGCAGCGTACTCGTTGACAGGGGAGGGACTGAAGCTTTCTTT
-,TRBV7-2,-,TRBJ2-3,CASSLGSQGPDTQYF,TGTGCCAGCAGCTTAGGGTCACAGGGACCAGATACGCAGTATTTT
TRBD2,TRBV29-1,-,TRBJ2-3,CSVGLYGTSGKDTQYF,TGCAGCGTGGGATTGTATGGGACTAGCGGGAAGGATACGCAGTATTTT
TRBD1,TRBV15,once,TRBJ2-5,CATSRGQGLGTQETQYF,TGTGCCACCAGCAGGGGACAGGGATTGGGCACTCAAGAGACCCAGTACTTC
-,TRBV3-1/TRBV3-2,-,TRBJ2-7,CASSQMRGEQYF,TGTGCCAGCAGCCAAATGAGGGGGGAGCAGTACTTC
TRBD1,TRBV2,-,TRBJ2-6,CASSNRGGGANVLTF,TGTGCCAGCAGTAACAGGGGCGGTGGGGCCAACGTCCTGACTTTC
-,TRBV6-6,-,TRBJ2-7,CASRETGAYEQYF,TGTGCCAGCAGGGAAACGGGGGCCTACGAGCAGTACTTC
TRBD1,TRBV4-2,-,TRBJ2-3,CASSQDLTGQVPTDTQYF,TGTGCCAGCAGCCAAGACCTAACAGGACAGGTACCCACAGATACGCAGTATTTT
-,TRBV7-7,-,TRBJ2-5,CASSPRRGGQETQYF,TGTGCTAGCAGCCCCCGAAGGGGGGGACAAGAGACCCAGTACTTC
TRBD1,TRBV2,-,TRBJ1-6,CASSAPGQGTSPLHF,TGTGCCAGCAGTGCCCCGGGACAGGGGACTTCACCCCTCCACTTT
TRBD2,TRBV4-2,few,TRBJ2-7,CASAGRSYEQYF,TGTGCCAGCGCCGGGAGGTCCTACGAGCAGTACTTC
TRBD2,TRBV5-6,once,TRBJ2-1,CASTRTSGVSLVYNEQFF,TGTGCCAGCACCCGGACTAGCGGGGTCTCGCTCGTCTACAATGAGCAGTTCTTC
TRBD1,TRBV11-1,-,TRBJ2-3,CASSPGTGDTDTQYF,TGTGCCAGCAGCCCCGGGACAGGGGACACAGATACGCAGTATTTT
-,TRBV19,-,TRBJ2-3,CASSYYTDTQYF,TGTGCCAGTAGTTACTACACAGATACGCAGTATTTT
-,TRBV18,-,TRBJ1-6,CASSPSGTYNSPLHF,TGTGCCAGCTCACCATCCGGGACCTATAATTCACCCCTCCACTTT
TRBD2,TRBV24-1,-,TRBJ2-2,CATSDRTSSPRELFF,TGTGCCACCAGTGATCGGACTAGCTCTCCACGAGAGCTGTTTTTT
-,TRBV9,few,TRBJ2-2,CASSALRGSGAGELFF,TGTGCCAGCAGTGCCCTTCGGGGAAGCGGAGCCGGGGAGCTGTTTTTT
-,TRBV4-3,-,TRBJ2-2,CASSQDRTGSCFF,-
-,TRBV28,-,TRBJ1-2,CASRTGTPYGYTF,TGTGCCAGCAGAACTGGGACACCTTATGGCTACACCTTC
TRBD2,TRBV10-3,-,TRBJ2-7,CAIQRGISYEQYF,TGTGCCATCCAGCGGGGGATCTCCTACGAGCAGTACTTC
TRBD2,TRBV5-1,-,TRBJ2-3,CASSQTARLAGTDTQYF,TGCGCCAGCAGCCAAACCGCAAGACTAGCGGGCACAGATACGCAGTATTTT
-,TRBV7-3,-,TRBJ1-2,CASSPTPQAVYGYTF,TGTGCCAGCAGCCCTACACCACAGGCGGTTTATGGCTACACCTTC
TRBD1,TRBV5-1,once,TRBJ1-3,CASSRGPTGAGNTIYF,TGCGCCAGCAGCCGGGGTCCTACAGGGGCTGGAAACACCATATATTTT
TRBD1,TRBV15,-,TRBJ1-4,CATSSDPGQGNEKLFF,TGTGCCACCAGCAGCGACCCGGGACAGGGTAATGAAAAACTGTTTTTT
-,TRBV7-3,-,TRBJ2-3,CASSLSITDTQYF,TGTGCCAGCAGCTTATCAATCACAGATACGCAGTATTTT
-,TRBV4-2,-,TRBJ1-2,CASSQGSGRGLGGYTF,TGTGCCAGCAGCCAAGGGTCGGGCAGGGGTTTGGGTGGCTACACCTTC
TRBD1,TRBV3-1/TRBV3-2,-,TRBJ1-2,CASSHPGGNYGYTF,TGTGCCAGCAGCCATCCAGGGGGCAACTATGGCTACACCTTC
TRBD2,TRBV10-3,-,TRBJ2-1,CAISRTSGSYNEQFF,TGTGCCATCAGTCGGACTAGCGGCTCCTACAATGAGCAGTTCTTC
-,TRBV28,-,TRBJ1-2,CASSLTGVSPGYTF,TGTGCCAGCAGTTTAACGGGGGTTTCCCCCGGCTACACCTTC
TRBD2,TRBV10-3,-,TRBJ2-1,CATAAGGVVNEQFF,TGTGCCACAGCGGCGGGGGGCGTGGTGAATGAGCAGTTCTTC
-,TRBV6-5,-,TRBJ1-2,CASSYSGVLGYGYTF,TGTGCCAGCAGTTACTCAGGGGTTCTCGGCTATGGCTACACCTTC
TRBD2,TRBV7-9,-,TRBJ2-7,CASALGGEKQYF,TGTGCCAGCGCACTCGGGGGGGAAAAGCAGTACTTC
-,TRBV3-1/TRBV3-2,once,TRBJ2-5,CASSPRGEGVQETQYF,TGTGCCAGCAGCCCCCGGGGGGAGGGGGTCCAAGAGACCCAGTACTTC
TRBD1,TRBV18,-,TRBJ2-3,CASSLTGDILTDTQYF,TGTGCCAGCTCCCTGACAGGGGATATACTCACAGATACGCAGTATTTT
-,TRBV11-2,-,TRBJ2-5,CASSTFQRRPQETQYF,TGTGCCAGCAGCACATTTCAAAGGAGGCCTCAAGAGACCCAGTACTTC
-,TRBV19,-,TRBJ2-2,CASSKGQEVAGELFF,TGTGCCAGTAGTAAGGGTCAGGAGGTGGCCGGGGAGCTGTTTTTT
-,TRBV7-8,-,TRBJ2-3,CASSPRTLRDTQYF,TGTGCCAGCAGCCCTCGGACACTTCGGGATACGCAGTATTTT
-,TRBV21-1,-,TRBJ1-2,CASLTDIPPIYGYTF,TGTGCCAGCCTGACAGACATCCCCCCCATATATGGCTACACCTTC
TRBD1,TRBV2,few,TRBJ2-7,CASMAPRGQGDNEQYF,TGTGCCAGCATGGCCCCCCGGGGACAGGGTGACAACGAGCAGTACTTC
-,TRBV19,-,TRBJ1-1,CASSILQGNTEAFF,TGTGCCAGTAGTATCCTACAGGGGAACACTGAAGCTTTCTTT
-,TRBV5-1,once,TRBJ2-1,CASSLKLEQFF,TGCGCCAGCAGCTTGAAGCTTGAGCAGTTCTTC
-,TRBV9,once,TRBJ2-3,CASSAGQSSYNTDTQYF,TGTGCCAGCAGCGCCGGACAGTCATCCTATAACACAGATACGCAGTATTTT
TRBD1,TRBV2,-,TRBJ1-6,CADGTENNSPLHF,TGTGCCGACGGGACAGAGAATAATTCACCCCTCCACTTT
-,TRBV6-5,-,TRBJ1-2,CASSFGGVYGYTF,TGTGCCAGCAGTTTCGGGGGAGTTTATGGCTACACCTTC
-,TRBV27,-,TRBJ1-6,CASSRGIYNSPLHF,TGTGCCAGCAGTAGGGGGATTTATAATTCACCCCTCCACTTT
TRBD1,TRBV7-2,-,TRBJ2-1,CASSLGGGREQFF,TGTGCCAGCAGCTTAGGAGGGGGCCGTGAGCAGTTCTTC
-,TRBV4-1,-,TRBJ2-7,CASSQDQYSYEQYF,TGCGCCAGCAGCCAAGATCAGTACAGCTACGAGCAGTACTTC
TRBD1,TRBV6-1,once,TRBJ1-2,CASSERQGRAGYTF,TGTGCCAGCAGTGAACGACAGGGTAGGGCTGGCTACACCTTC
TRBD1,TRBV5-1,-,TRBJ2-2,CASSRRQGAAGELFF,TGCGCCAGCAGCAGGAGACAGGGGGCGGCCGGGGAGCTGTTTTTT
TRBD2,TRBV4-2,-,TRBJ2-1,CASSQDPSGGVNEQFF,TGTGCCAGCAGCCAAGACCCTAGCGGGGGGGTCAATGAGCAGTTCTTC
-,TRBV27,-,TRBJ1-2,CASSRSILPRGKPYGYTF,TGTGCCAGCAGCCGGTCCATTCTTCCTCGGGGTAAGCCCTATGGCTACACCTTC
-,TRBV28,-,TRBJ1-2,CASSLATFYGYTF,TGTGCCAGCAGTTTAGCCACTTTTTATGGCTACACCTTC